This T cell receptor (beta chain) is drawn from a study of blood T cell repertoires in COVID-19. Everyone who took part was about 18 to 90 years old, and they came from about 23 US areas. J lost 4 bases, V lost 2 bases, and 9 bases had no gene match. The V gene's germline CDR1 is SGHTA and CDR2 FQGNSA. The CDR3 is 16 amino acids. In the original processing: Amplified reference gene primers provided the basis for estimating nucleated cell counts. The protocol was immunoSEQ multiplex PCR, while the TCRdb copy is restricted to in-frame clones and leaves out a portion. V, J and clone size reflect that table, while D and trimming were determined from the DNA. The sample consists of roughly 150,000 clones, around 80% of them appearing once.

The sequencing sample was made of PBMCs or T cells enriched from blood (not recorded which). The V and J genes are TRBV7-2 and TRBJ1-2; 8 bases are a match to TRBD1. The TCR comes from a woman between 45 and 60 years old who had recovered from COVID-19. CDR3 region: CASSLRLQGAGYGYTF. CDR3 in DNA: TGTGCCAGCAGCTTACGTTTGCAGGGGGCTGGCTATGGCTACACCTTC. The variable domain in full, completed from reference TRBV7-2 and TRBJ1-2, reads GAGVSQSPSNKVTEKGKDVELRCDPISGHTALYWYRQSLGQGLEFLIYFQGNSAPDKSGLPSDRFSAERTGGSVSTLTIQRTQQEDSAVYLCASSLRLQGAGYGYTFGSGTRLTVV.